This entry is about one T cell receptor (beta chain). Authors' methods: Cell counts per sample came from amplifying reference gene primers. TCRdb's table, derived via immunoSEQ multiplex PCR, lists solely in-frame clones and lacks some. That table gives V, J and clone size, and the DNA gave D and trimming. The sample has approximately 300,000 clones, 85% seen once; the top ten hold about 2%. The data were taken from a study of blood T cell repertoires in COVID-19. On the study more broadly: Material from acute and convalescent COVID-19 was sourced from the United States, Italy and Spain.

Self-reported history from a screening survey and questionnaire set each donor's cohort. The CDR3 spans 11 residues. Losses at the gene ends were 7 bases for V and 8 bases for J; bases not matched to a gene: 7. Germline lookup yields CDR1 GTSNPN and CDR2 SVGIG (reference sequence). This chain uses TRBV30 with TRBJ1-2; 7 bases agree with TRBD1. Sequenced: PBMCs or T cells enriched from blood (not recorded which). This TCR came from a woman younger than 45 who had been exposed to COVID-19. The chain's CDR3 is CAYTQGDGYTF. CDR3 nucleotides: TGTGCCTACACTCAGGGGGACGGCTACACCTTC.